The 9 T cell receptor beta chains below were found in one sample sequenced in a study of blood T cell repertoires in COVID-19. Assay used: immunoSEQ multiplex PCR; TCRdb lists only in-frame clones, some missing. The sample holds 80,000 to 85,000 clones, under 90% seen once. Material: peripheral blood. The receptors stem from a human donor in a cohort sampled during active COVID-19.

The V gene is TRBV18, the J gene TRBJ1-5; D unclear. The CDR3 totals 14 residues. Germline V gives CDR1 KGHSH, CDR2 LQKENI. V was trimmed by 6 bases and J by 6 bases, leaving 15 bases between them. CDR3 nucleotide sequence: TGTGCCAGCTCCCCGGCGAAGGGAGGTCAGCCCCAGCATTTT. It translates to CASSPAKGGQPQHF.

The chain combines TRBV20-1 with TRBJ2-1; the match to TRBD1 covers 7 bases. Germline V lookup: CDR1 DFQATT, CDR2 SNEGSKA (reference sequence). This CDR3 contains 16 residues. J gave up 1 base and V 3 bases, and 9 bases lay outside the gene matches. CDR3 nucleotides: TGCAGTGCTAGTCCCCAGGGGGTCGGATCCTACAATGAGCAGTTCTTC. It codes for CSASPQGVGSYNEQFF.

The CDR3 here is CAWSGLNTEAFF. In DNA form, the CDR3 reads TGTGCCTGGAGTGGCCTAAACACTGAAGCTTTCTTT. The rearrangement joins TRBV30 to TRBJ1-1, with D hard to call. The CDR3 loop spans 12 amino acids. Per the germline V gene, CDR1 is GTSNPN and CDR2 is SVGIG (reference sequence). The germline V and J ends were trimmed by 1 base and 2 bases, with 5 bases remaining between them.

This chain connects TRBV7-9 to TRBJ2-7, with 9 bases fitting TRBD1. Germline CDR1 SEHNR, CDR2 FQNEAQ (reference sequence). V lost 4 bases and J lost 7; bases outside the gene matches: 14. CDR3 length: 16 residues. The CDR3 nucleotides read TGTGCCAGCAGCTCTACAGCTCGGGACAGGGAGTTTGAGCAGTACTTC. It is translated as CASSSTARDREFEQYF.

In this sample, this clone turned up a few times. The genes are TRBV4-1 and TRBJ2-7, with D unclear. Per the germline V gene, CDR1 is MGHRA and CDR2 is YSYEKL. CDR3 length: 15 residues. The V end was cut by 0 bases, the J end by 4 bases, with 13 bases between. The CDR3 DNA reads TGCGCCAGCAGCCAAGAAAAGGTGGGCTCTTACGAGCAGTACTTC. Amino acid sequence: CASSQEKVGSYEQYF.

Concerning this clone itself: An end of the junction differs from the germline gene, which may be a read error. The chain couples TRBV18 to TRBJ2-7; TRBD2 matches 12 bases. Germline-derived CDR1 and CDR2 are KGHSH and LQKENI. This CDR3 comprises 14 residues. CDR3 loop: CASSPLAGGYEQYF. In DNA, the CDR3 is TGTGCCAGCTCGCCACTAGCGGGGGGCTACGAGCAGTACTTC. The full variable domain, in which reference TRBV18 and TRBJ2-7 provide the parts outside the CDR3, is NAGVMQNPRHLVRRRGQEARLRCSPMKGHSHVYWYRQLPEEGLKFMVYLQKENIIDESGMPKERFSAEFPKEGPSILRIQQVVRGDSAAYFCASSPLAGGYEQYFGPGTRLTVT.

This clone has a single count. The genes are TRBV5-1 and TRBJ2-5; D perhaps matches TRBD1 (6 bases). This CDR3 has 13 amino acids. Trimming left V 4 bases short and J 5 bases short, with 12 bases between. CDR1 is SGHRS and CDR2 is YFSETQ in the germline V gene. The CDR3 sequence: CASSPGHVETQYF. In nucleotides, the CDR3 is TGCGCCAGCAGCCCGGGACATGTCGAGACCCAGTACTTC. Full variable domain (rest looked up from reference TRBV5-1 and TRBJ2-5): KAGVTQTPRYLIKTRGQQVTLSCSPISGHRSVSWYQQTPGQGLQFLFEYFSETQRNKGNFPGRFSGRQFSNSRSEMNVSTLELGDSALYLCASSPGHVETQYFGPGTRLLVL.

A word on this clone: At one of its ends the junction is not consistent with the germline gene, which may arise from a read error. The V and J genes are TRBV7-2 and TRBJ1-4; D is ambiguous. The CDR3 has 15 amino acids. Per germline, CDR1 SGHTA and CDR2 FQGNSA. DNA for the CDR3: TGTGCCGGCAGCTATACGGGAACAGTACTCGAAAAACTGTTTTTT. Translated: CAGSYTGTVLEKLFF.

J is TRBJ1-1 and V is TRBV3-1 (or the pseudogene TRBV3-2), with D possibly TRBD1 on 5 matching bases. The CDR3 sequence is 13 residues long. From germline, CDR1 is LGHDT and CDR2 YNNKEL (reference sequence). The V gene lost 5 bases and the J gene lost 1 base, with 8 bases spanning the gap. The CDR3 protein is CASSSTGNTEAFF. The CDR3 DNA reads as TGTGCCAGCAGCAGTACAGGGAACACTGAAGCTTTCTTT.